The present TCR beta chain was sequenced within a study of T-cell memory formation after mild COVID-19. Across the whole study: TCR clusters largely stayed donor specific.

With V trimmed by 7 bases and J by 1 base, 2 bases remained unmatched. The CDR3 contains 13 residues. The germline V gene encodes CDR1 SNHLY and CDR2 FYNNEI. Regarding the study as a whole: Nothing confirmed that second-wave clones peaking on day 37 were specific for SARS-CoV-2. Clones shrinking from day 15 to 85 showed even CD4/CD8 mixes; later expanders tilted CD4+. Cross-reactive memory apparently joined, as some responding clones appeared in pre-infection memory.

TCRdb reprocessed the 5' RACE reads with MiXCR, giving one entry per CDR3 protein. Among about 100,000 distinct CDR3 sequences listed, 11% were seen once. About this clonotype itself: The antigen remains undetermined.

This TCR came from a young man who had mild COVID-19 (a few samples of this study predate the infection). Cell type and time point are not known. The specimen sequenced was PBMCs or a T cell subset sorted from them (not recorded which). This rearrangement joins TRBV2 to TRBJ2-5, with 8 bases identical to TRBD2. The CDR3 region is CASTTSGQETQYF. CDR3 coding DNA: TGTGCCAGCACAACTAGCGGCCAAGAGACCCAGTACTTC. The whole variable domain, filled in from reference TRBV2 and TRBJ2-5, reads EPEVTQTPSHQVTQMGQEVILRCVPISNHLYFYWYRQILGQKVEFLVSFYNNEISEKSEIFDDQFSVERPDGSNFTLKIRSTKLEDSAMYFCASTTSGQETQYFGPGTRLLVL.